This T cell receptor beta chain was identified during a study of blood T cell repertoires in COVID-19. Sequenced by immunoSEQ multiplex PCR; TCRdb stores in-frame clones only, minus some. Among about 210,000 clones listed, 80% to 85% were seen once. Germline lookup yields CDR1 SEHNR and CDR2 FQNEAQ (reference sequence). The CDR3 has 13 amino acids. V shed 7 bases and J 7 bases; nucleotides not matched to a gene: 4. The rearrangement uses TRBV7-9 and TRBJ2-1, with 10 bases identical to TRBD2. The sequencing sample was made of PBMCs or T cells enriched from blood (not recorded which). The sequence derives from a woman in her forties or fifties with acute COVID-19. The CDR3 is CASTQGLANEQFF. For the CDR3, the DNA is TGTGCCAGCACCCAGGGACTAGCGAATGAGCAGTTCTTC.